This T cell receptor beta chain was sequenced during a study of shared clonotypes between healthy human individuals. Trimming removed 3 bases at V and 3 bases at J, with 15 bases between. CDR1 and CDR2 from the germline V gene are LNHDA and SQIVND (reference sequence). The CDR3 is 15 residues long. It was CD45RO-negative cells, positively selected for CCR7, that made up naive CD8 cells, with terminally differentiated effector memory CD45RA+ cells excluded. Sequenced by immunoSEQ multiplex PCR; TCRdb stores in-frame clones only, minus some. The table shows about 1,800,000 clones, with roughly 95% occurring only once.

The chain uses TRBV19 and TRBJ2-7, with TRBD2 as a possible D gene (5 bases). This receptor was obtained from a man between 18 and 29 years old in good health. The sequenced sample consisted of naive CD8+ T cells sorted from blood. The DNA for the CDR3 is TGTGCCAGTAGTATGTCGGCCCGGGGAGTCTACGAGCAGTACTTC. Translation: CASSMSARGVYEQYF.